The T cell receptor beta chain described here comes from a study of OX40 agonist ivuxolimab in advanced cancers. Study summary: The study reported partial responses in three patients: one hepatocellular carcinoma, two cutaneous melanoma.

Regarding the study as a whole: Some patients who did not respond also had low normalized T-cell clonal expansion. In the expanded peripheral T cells, antigen specificity was never determined.

Some clones are missing from TCRdb's copy, which holds only in-frame ones; the method was immunoSEQ multiplex PCR. The table shows 95,000 to 150,000 clones, with just over 90% occurring only once. In regard to this clone: What it binds is unknown.

Trimming cost V 5 bases and J 4 bases; bases outside gene matches: 10. CDR1 and CDR2 (germline): MNHEY, SVGAGI. This CDR3 is 15 amino acids long. Sequencing used CD4+ or CD8+ T cells sorted from blood, obtained in a trial of the OX40 agonist ivuxolimab. The sequence was obtained from an adult with an advanced solid tumor such as melanoma, head and neck, liver or kidney cancer. The chain couples TRBV6-5 to TRBJ1-1; 7 bases map to TRBD1. The CDR3 DNA reads TGTGCCAGCAGTGCCCGACAGGGTGCGAGCACTGAAGCTTTCTTT. It encodes CASSARQGASTEAFF.